A selection of T cell receptor beta chains follows, all from one sample in a study of neurological immune-mediated disorders. TCRdb used MiXCR to reprocess the 5' RACE reads, holding one entry per CDR3 protein. The sample has over 65,000 distinct CDR3 sequences; under 10% are singletons. The sample was PBMCs. Every receptor here comes from a man in his forties or fifties in good health. Each CDR3 is given with its conserved first and last residue. A D gene is named only where the DNA matches it firmly. Not every row has a clone size; where given, it reads once, few, many or a size class.

>TRBJ2-4|many|TRBV11-3|TRBD1
TGTGCCAGCAGCCTGACAGGGGCAGACATTCAGTACTTC
CASSLTGADIQYF
>TRBJ2-5|few|TRBV10-3|.
TGTGCCATCAGTGAAGCGAGCCAAGAGACCCAGTACTTC
CAISEASQETQYF
>TRBJ2-3|many|TRBV6-5|TRBD1
TGTGCCAGCAGTTACGACAGGGGGCGCGCAGATACGCAGTATTTT
CASSYDRGRADTQYF
>TRBJ1-5|many|TRBV6-2/TRBV6-3|.
TGTGCCAGCAGGTCCACGGTGCAGTCCCAGCCCCAGCATTTT
CASRSTVQSQPQHF
>TRBJ1-2|many|TRBV2|TRBD1
TGTGCCAGCAGCGACAGGGGCTATGGCTACACCTTC
CASSDRGYGYTF
>TRBJ1-2|many|TRBV7-6|.
TGTGCCAGCAGCTTAGAATACAGGCCGGATAACTATGGCTACACCTTC
CASSLEYRPDNYGYTF
>TRBJ2-7|.|TRBV18|TRBD1
TGTGCCAGCTCACTCCGGGACAGTCCTCTCGAGCAGTACTTC
CASSLRDSPLEQYF
>TRBJ2-7|many|TRBV28|TRBD2
TGTGCCAGCAGCGGGAGGCGCGAGCAGTACTTC
CASSGRREQYF
>TRBJ2-3|many|TRBV6-2/TRBV6-3|.
TGTGCCAGCAGTTACGGAGGGTCTAGCACAGATACGCAGTATTTT
CASSYGGSSTDTQYF
>TRBJ2-2|many|TRBV5-1|.
TGCGCCAGCAGCCCGACGTCAAAAGAAACCGGGGAGCTGTTTTTT
CASSPTSKETGELFF
>TRBJ1-2|few|TRBV12-3/TRBV12-4|.
TGTGCCAGCAGTTTAGACAACCAGTATGGCTACACCTTC
CASSLDNQYGYTF
>TRBJ1-1|many|TRBV7-2|.
TGTGCCAGCAGCTTAGATCCGGGCACTGAAGCTTTCTTT
CASSLDPGTEAFF
>TRBJ1-2|many|TRBV20-1|TRBD1
TGCAGTGCGCCTAAAAAGGGGGCGGGAGGCTACACCTTC
CSAPKKGAGGYTF
>TRBJ2-1|.|TRBV28|TRBD1
TGTGCCAGCAGGCCCGGGACAGGGGCCTATGAGCAGTTCTTC
CASRPGTGAYEQFF
>TRBJ1-6|many|TRBV20-1|.
TGCAGTGCCCTAAGAAACACCTTTGCTTCACCCCTCCACTTT
CSALRNTFASPLHF
>TRBJ2-2|many|TRBV28|.
TGTGCCAGCAGGCCAGGGGGGTCAACCGGGGAGCTGTTTTTT
CASRPGGSTGELFF
>TRBJ2-7|.|TRBV7-2|.
TGTGCCAGCAGCTTAAATGTGGCGAGCTCCTACGAGCAGTACTTC
CASSLNVASSYEQYF
>TRBJ2-5|many|TRBV7-6|.
TGTGCCAGCAGCTTAGGGTCGGGGGTTGGGCAGACCCAGTACTTC
CASSLGSGVGQTQYF
>TRBJ2-1|.|TRBV7-2|TRBD1
TGTGCCAGCTCCGGGACAGGGGTTGTAAATGAGCAGTTCTTC
CASSGTGVVNEQFF
>TRBJ2-4|many|TRBV20-1|TRBD2
TGCAGTGCTAGAACTCCACAAATTCTTTCTAGCGGGATTAGGGCTGACATTCAGTACTTC
CSARTPQILSSGIRADIQYF
>TRBJ2-5|.|TRBV6-2/TRBV6-3|TRBD1
TGTGCCAGCAGTTACTCGGGGGACAGCCAAGAGACCCGGTACTTC
CASSYSGDSQETRYF
>TRBJ2-7|many|TRBV20-1|TRBD1
TGCAGTGCTACATCCCGACAGGGGTACGAGCAGTACTTC
CSATSRQGYEQYF
>TRBJ2-3|many|TRBV5-6|TRBD1
TGTGCCAGCAGCCGGGACAGGGAACAAGATACGCAGTATTTT
CASSRDREQDTQYF
>TRBJ2-2|few|TRBV18|TRBD2
TGTGCCAGCTCGCCGACTAGCGCCACGAACACCGGGGAGCTGTTTTTT
CASSPTSATNTGELFF
>TRBJ2-7|many|TRBV15|TRBD1
TGTGCCACCAGCAGAGAGGGACAGGGCTACGAGCAGTACTTC
CATSREGQGYEQYF
>TRBJ2-5|many|TRBV3-1|.
TGTGCCAGCAGCCAATCGGAGTACTCGAAAGAGACCCAGTACTTC
CASSQSEYSKETQYF
>TRBJ2-2|many|TRBV9|.
TGTGCCAGCAGCGTAGCTGGGGGTGAGAACACCGGGGAGCTGTTTTTT
CASSVAGGENTGELFF
>TRBJ2-7|few|TRBV27|TRBD2
TGTGCCAGCAGTATTAGCGGGGGGGTGGGCGAGCAGTACTTC
CASSISGGVGEQYF
>TRBJ2-1|.|TRBV7-2|.
TGTGTCAGCAGCGCCCGTCGTAGCGGAACTTACAATGAGCAGTTCTTC
CVSSARRSGTYNEQFF
>TRBJ2-1|many|TRBV5-1|.
TGCGCCAGTGGGTCTAGCGAGATATACAATGAGCAGTTCTTC
CASGSSEIYNEQFF
>TRBJ2-3|many|TRBV7-2|TRBD2
TGTGCCAGCAGCCCTAGCGGGAGGGCCCGTACGCAGTATTTT
CASSPSGRARTQYF
>TRBJ1-5|many|TRBV29-1|.
TGCAGCGTTGCTCTGGACAGTAGCAATCAGCCCCAGCATTTT
CSVALDSSNQPQHF
>TRBJ2-1|few|TRBV11-3|TRBD1
TGTGCCAGCAGCAGGAGGACAGGGGACTACAATGAGCAGTTCTTC
CASSRRTGDYNEQFF
>TRBJ2-5|.|TRBV28|TRBD1
TGTGCCAGCACCGGAGGGGACAGGTGGCGGGAGACCCAGTACTTC
CASTGGDRWRETQYF
>TRBJ2-7|.|TRBV5-5|TRBD1
TGTGCCAGCAGCTCACAGGGGGGATCGGGGTACGAGCAGTACTTC
CASSSQGGSGYEQYF
>TRBJ2-7|many|TRBV19|.
TGTGCCAGTAGTACCTGGACCACCACCTACGAGCAGTACTTC
CASSTWTTTYEQYF
>TRBJ2-7|many|TRBV15|.
TGTGCCACCAGCAGAGATGAAGAGTCCCGGCAGTACTTC
CATSRDEESRQYF
>TRBJ2-3|many|TRBV3-1|.
TGTGCCAGCAGCCAAGCCCGGGACTCCACCACAGATACGCAGTATTTT
CASSQARDSTTDTQYF
>TRBJ2-7|.|TRBV7-2|.
TGTGCCAGCAGCTTAGCCGTGGACTGGACCTACGAGCAGTACTTC
CASSLAVDWTYEQYF
>TRBJ2-4|.|TRBV29-1|.
TGCAGCGTTTTCGGGGGAAACATTCAGTACTTC
CSVFGGNIQYF
>TRBJ2-7|.|TRBV9|.
TGTGTCAGCAGCGCTGGGAGTGGGGGCTACGAGCAGTACTTC
CVSSAGSGGYEQYF
>TRBJ2-2|.|TRBV24-1|.
TGTGCCACCAGTGATTTGCGTAGGGGAGTGGACAACACCGGGGAGCTGTTTTTT
CATSDLRRGVDNTGELFF
>TRBJ1-2|many|TRBV20-1|TRBD1
TGCAGTGCTAGTGAACAGGGGGCTGACGAGGGCTACACCTTC
CSASEQGADEGYTF
>TRBJ2-4|many|TRBV28|.
TGTGCCAGCAGATCAGGGACGGTGGGCAAAAACATTCAGTACTTC
CASRSGTVGKNIQYF
>TRBJ2-6|.|TRBV10-3|TRBD1
TGTGCCATCAGTGAGTCGGGACAGGGGGCTTCAGGGGCCAACGTCCTGACTTTC
CAISESGQGASGANVLTF
>TRBJ1-4|many|TRBV9|.
TGTGCCAGCAGCGCGGGGGATCGGTGGAGCGAAAAACTGTTTTTT
CASSAGDRWSEKLFF
>TRBJ2-1|many|TRBV5-1|TRBD1
TGCGCCAGCAGCTTGGAGGGACAGGGGACCCATGAGCAGTTCTTC
CASSLEGQGTHEQFF
>TRBJ2-5|many|TRBV7-9|.
TGTGCCAGCAGCTTAGGGCAGGCTCAAGAGACCCAGTACTTC
CASSLGQAQETQYF
>TRBJ2-7|many|TRBV7-2|TRBD1
TGTGCCAGCAGCTTAGAGGGGACAGGGCCCTACGAGCAGTACTTC
CASSLEGTGPYEQYF